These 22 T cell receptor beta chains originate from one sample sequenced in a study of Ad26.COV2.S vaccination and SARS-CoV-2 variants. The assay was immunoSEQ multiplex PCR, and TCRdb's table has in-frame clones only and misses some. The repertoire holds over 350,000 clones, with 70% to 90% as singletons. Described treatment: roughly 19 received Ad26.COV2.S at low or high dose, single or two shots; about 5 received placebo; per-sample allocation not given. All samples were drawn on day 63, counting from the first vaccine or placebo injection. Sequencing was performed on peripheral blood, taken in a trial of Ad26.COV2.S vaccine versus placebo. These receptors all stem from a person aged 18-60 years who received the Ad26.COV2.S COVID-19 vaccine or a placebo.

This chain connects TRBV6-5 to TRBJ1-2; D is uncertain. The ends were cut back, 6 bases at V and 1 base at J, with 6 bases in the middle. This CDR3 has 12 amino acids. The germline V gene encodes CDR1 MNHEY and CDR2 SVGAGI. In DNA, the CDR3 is TGTGCCAGCAGGAATTTTAACTATGGCTACACCTTC. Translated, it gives CASRNFNYGYTF.

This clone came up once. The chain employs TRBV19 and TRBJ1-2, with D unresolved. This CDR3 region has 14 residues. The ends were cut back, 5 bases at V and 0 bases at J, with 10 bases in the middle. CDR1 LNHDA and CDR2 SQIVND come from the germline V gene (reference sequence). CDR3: CASSPQTANYGYTF. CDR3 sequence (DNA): TGTGCCAGTAGTCCCCAGACGGCTAACTATGGCTACACCTTC.

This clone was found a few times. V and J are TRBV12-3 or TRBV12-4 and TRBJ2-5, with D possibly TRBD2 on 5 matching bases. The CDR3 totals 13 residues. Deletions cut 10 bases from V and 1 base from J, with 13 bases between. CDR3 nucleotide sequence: TGTGCCACCTCCCATACTAGCCAAGAGACCCAGTACTTC. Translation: CATSHTSQETQYF.

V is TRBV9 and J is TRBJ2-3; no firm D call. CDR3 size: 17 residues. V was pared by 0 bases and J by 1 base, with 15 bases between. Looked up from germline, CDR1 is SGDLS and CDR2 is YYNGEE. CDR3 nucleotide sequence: TGTGCCAGCAGCGTAGCGTACTCCTCCCGGGGCACAGATACGCAGTATTTT. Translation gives CASSVAYSSRGTDTQYF.

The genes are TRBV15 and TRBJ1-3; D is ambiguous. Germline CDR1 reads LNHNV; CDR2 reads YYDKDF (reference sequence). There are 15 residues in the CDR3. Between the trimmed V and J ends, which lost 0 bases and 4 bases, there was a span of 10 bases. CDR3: CATSRDRLSGNTIYF. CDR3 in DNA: TGTGCCACCAGCAGAGACAGGCTATCCGGAAACACCATATATTTT.

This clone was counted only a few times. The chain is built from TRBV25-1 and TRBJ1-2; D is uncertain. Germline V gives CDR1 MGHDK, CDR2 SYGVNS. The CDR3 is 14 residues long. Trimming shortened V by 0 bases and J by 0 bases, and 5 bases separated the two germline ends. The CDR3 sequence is CASSEYASNYGYTF. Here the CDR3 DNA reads TGTGCCAGCAGTGAATACGCCTCTAACTATGGCTACACCTTC.

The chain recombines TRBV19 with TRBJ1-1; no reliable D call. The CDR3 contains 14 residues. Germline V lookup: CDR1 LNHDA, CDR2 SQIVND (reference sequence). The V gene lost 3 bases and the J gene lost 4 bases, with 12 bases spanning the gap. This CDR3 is CASSILGSGTEAFF. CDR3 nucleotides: TGTGCCAGTAGTATCCTGGGTTCGGGCACTGAAGCTTTCTTT.

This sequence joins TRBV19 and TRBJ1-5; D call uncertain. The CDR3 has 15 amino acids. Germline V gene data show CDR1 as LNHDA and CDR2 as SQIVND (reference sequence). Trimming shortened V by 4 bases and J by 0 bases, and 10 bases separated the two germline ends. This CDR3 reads CASSKTADSNQPQHF. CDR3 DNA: TGTGCCAGTAGTAAGACGGCCGATAGCAATCAGCCCCAGCATTTT.

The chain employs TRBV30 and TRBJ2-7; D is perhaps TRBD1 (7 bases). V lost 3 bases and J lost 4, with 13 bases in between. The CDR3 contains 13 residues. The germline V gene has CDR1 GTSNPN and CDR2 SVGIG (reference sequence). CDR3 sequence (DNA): TGTGCCTGGAGAGAGACAGGGAGGTACGAGCAGTACTTC. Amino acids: CAWRETGRYEQYF.

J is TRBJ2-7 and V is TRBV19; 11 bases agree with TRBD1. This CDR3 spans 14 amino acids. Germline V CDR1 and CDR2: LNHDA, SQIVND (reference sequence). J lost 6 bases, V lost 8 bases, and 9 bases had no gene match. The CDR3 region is CASLPGQGAVEQYF. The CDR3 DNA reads TGTGCCAGTCTTCCCGGACAGGGGGCGGTCGAGCAGTACTTC. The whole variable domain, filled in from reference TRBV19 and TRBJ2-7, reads DGGITQSPKYLFRKEGQNVTLSCEQNLNHDAMYWYRQDPGQGLRLIYYSQIVNDFQKGDIAEGYSVSREKKESFPLTVTSAQKNPTAFYLCASLPGQGAVEQYFGPGTRLTVT.

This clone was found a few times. CDR3 sequence: CASQGRNQPQHF. In DNA form, the CDR3 reads TGTGCCAGTCAGGGGAGGAATCAGCCCCAGCATTTT. The chain employs TRBV19 and TRBJ1-5; maybe TRBD1 (6 bases). The CDR3 spans 12 residues. The V gene's germline CDR1 is LNHDA and CDR2 SQIVND (reference sequence). Trimming took off 8 bases at V and 4 bases at J, with 9 bases between the two ends.

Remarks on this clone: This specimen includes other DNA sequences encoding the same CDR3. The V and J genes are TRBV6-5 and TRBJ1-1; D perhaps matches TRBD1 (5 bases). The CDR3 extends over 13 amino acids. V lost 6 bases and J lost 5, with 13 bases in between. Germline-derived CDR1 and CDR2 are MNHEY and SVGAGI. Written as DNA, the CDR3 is TGTGCCAGCAGCCCGGGCCGGGGGACTGAAGCTTTCTTT. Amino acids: CASSPGRGTEAFF.

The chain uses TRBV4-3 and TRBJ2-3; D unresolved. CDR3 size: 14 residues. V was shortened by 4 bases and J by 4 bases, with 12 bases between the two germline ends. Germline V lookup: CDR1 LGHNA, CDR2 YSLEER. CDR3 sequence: CASSPRRGPDTQYF. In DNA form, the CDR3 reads TGCGCCAGCAGCCCCCGACGAGGCCCAGATACGCAGTATTTT.

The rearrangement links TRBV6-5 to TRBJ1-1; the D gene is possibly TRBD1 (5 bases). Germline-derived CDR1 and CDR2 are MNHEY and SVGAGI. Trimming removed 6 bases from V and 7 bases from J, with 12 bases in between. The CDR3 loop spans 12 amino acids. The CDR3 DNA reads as TGTGCCAGCAGAACTTACAGGAGTGAAGCTTTCTTT. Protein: CASRTYRSEAFF.

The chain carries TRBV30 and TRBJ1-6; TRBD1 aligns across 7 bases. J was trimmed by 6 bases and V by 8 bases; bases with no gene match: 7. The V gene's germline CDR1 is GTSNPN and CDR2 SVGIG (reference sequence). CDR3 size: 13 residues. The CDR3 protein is CANRQGSNSPLHF. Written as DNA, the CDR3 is TGTGCCAATCGACAGGGTAGTAATTCACCCCTCCACTTT.

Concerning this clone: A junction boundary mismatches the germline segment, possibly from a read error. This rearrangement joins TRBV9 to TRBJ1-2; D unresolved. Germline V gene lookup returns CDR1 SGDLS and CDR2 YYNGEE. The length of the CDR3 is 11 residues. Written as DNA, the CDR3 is TGTGCCAGCAGCGTAGATGGAGGGATCGCCTTC. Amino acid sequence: CASSVDGGIAF. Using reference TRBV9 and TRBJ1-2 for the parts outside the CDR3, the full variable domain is DSGVTQTPKHLITATGQRVTLRCSPRSGDLSVYWYQQSLDQGLQFLIQYYNGEERAKGNILERFSAQQFPDLHSELNLSSLELGDSALYFCASSVDGGIAFGSGTRLTVV.

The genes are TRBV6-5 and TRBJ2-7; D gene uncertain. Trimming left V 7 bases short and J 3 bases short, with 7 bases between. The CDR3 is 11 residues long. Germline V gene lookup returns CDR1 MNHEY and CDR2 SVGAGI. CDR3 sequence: CASTRGYEQYF. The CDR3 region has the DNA TGTGCCAGCACCCGAGGCTACGAGCAGTACTTC.

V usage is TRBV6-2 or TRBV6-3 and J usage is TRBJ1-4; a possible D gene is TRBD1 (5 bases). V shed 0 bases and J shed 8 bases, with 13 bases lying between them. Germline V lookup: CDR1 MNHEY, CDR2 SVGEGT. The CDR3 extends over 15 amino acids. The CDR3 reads CASSYSGRETEKLFF. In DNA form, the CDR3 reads TGTGCCAGCAGTTACTCGGGCAGGGAGACCGAAAAACTGTTTTTT.

DNA of the CDR3: TGTGCCAGCAGTTACCGTAAGGGAGAAAAACTGTTTTTT. Protein product: CASSYRKGEKLFF. The chain is built from TRBV6-6 and TRBJ1-4, with D hard to call. CDR1 is MNHNY, CDR2 SVGAGI, per germline (reference sequence). CDR3 length equals 13 residues. V shed 2 bases and J shed 8 bases, with 9 bases lying between them.

The CDR3 region has the DNA TGTGCCAGCAGTACCGGACGGGTGGCTGGCTACACCTTC. This sequence encodes CASSTGRVAGYTF. V usage is TRBV12-3 or TRBV12-4 and J usage is TRBJ1-2; D remains unclear. The CDR3 loop spans 13 amino acids. Trimming took 5 bases from V and 7 from J, leaving 14 bases between them.

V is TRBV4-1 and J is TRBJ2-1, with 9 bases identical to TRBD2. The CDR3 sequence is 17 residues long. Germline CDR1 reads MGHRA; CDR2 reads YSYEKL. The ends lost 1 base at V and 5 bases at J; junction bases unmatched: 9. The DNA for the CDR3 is TGCGCCAGCAGCCAAGTGAATTTAGCGGGAGTTGACAATGAGCAGTTCTTC. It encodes CASSQVNLAGVDNEQFF.

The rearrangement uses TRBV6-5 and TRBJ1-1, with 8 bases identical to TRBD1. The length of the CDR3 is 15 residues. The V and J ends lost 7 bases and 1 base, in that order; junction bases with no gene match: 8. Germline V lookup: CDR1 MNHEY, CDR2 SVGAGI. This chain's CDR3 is CASTTTGAGNTEAFF. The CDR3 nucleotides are TGTGCCAGCACCACGACAGGGGCGGGGAACACTGAAGCTTTCTTT.